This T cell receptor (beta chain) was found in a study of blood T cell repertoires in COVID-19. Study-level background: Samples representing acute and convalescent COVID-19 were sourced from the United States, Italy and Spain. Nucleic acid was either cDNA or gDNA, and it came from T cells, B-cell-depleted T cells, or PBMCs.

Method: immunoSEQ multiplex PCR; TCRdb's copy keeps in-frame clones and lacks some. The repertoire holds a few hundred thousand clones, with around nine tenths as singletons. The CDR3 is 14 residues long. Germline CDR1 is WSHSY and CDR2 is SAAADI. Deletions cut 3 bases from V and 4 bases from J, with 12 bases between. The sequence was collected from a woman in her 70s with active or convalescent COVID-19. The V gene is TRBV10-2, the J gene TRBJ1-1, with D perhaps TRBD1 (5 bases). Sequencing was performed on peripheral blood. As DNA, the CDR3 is TGCGCCAGCAGTGAAGTGGGGGGGGGCACTGAAGCTTTCTTT. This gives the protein CASSEVGGGTEAFF.